Below are 7 T cell receptor beta chains sequenced from a single sample in a study of response to subunit inactivated influenza vaccine. TCRdb recomputed calls from the RT-PCR reads with MiXCR, one row per CDR3 protein. The sample records some 570,000 distinct CDR3 sequences, roughly 12% being singletons. The same sample was also studied in work on T cells expressing NK-cell markers. That report adds: The TCR beta cDNA came from 5'RACE template switching with UMIs.

Source: PBMCs from blood, taken on the day of vaccination. These receptors all come from a man aged 50-59 years who received an inactivated influenza vaccine.

This clonotype has only a few counts. The rearrangement links TRBV27 to TRBJ2-7; D might be TRBD2 (6 bases). Germline-derived CDR1 and CDR2 are MNHEY and SMNVEV (reference sequence). The CDR3 consists of 15 residues. Deletions cut 8 bases from V and 0 bases from J, with 17 bases between. CDR3 residues: CASSLTAGSSYEQYF. The CDR3 DNA sequence: TGTGCCAGCTCCCTTACGGCGGGGAGCTCCTACGAGCAGTACTTC.

V is TRBV9 and J is TRBJ2-5; 10 bases line up with TRBD2. The V segment lost 2 bases and the J segment 5 bases; nucleotides outside the gene matches: 12. The CDR3 runs 17 residues. The germline V gene has CDR1 SGDLS and CDR2 YYNGEE. The CDR3 spells CASSVTSGEYNWETQYF. DNA of the CDR3: TGTGCCAGCAGCGTCACTAGCGGGGAGTACAATTGGGAGACCCAGTACTTC.

V is TRBV19 and J is TRBJ1-2; D unresolved. This CDR3 spans 14 amino acids. V lost 0 bases, J lost 4 bases, and 9 bases lay in between. In germline, CDR1 is LNHDA, CDR2 SQIVND (reference sequence). CDR3 nucleotide sequence: TGTGCCAGTAGTATAGACAGTGGATTCTATGGCTACACCTTC. Translated, it gives CASSIDSGFYGYTF.

In this sample, this clonotype turned up many times. V is TRBV18 and J is TRBJ2-1; 7 bases fit TRBD1. CDR1 is KGHSH and CDR2 is LQKENI in the germline V gene. V trimming: 3 bases; J trimming: 4 bases; junction bases outside the gene matches: 0. The length of the CDR3 is 13 residues. DNA for the CDR3: TGTGCCAGCTCACCGGGACAGTACAATGAGCAGTTCTTC. Translation: CASSPGQYNEQFF.

The V gene is TRBV7-9, the J gene TRBJ2-2; maybe TRBD2 (6 bases). V was trimmed by 7 bases and J by 2 bases, leaving 11 bases between them. Germline V gene lookup returns CDR1 SEHNR and CDR2 FQNEAQ (reference sequence). The CDR3 spans 14 residues. The CDR3 here is CASIARGNTGELFF. The CDR3 DNA reads as TGTGCCAGCATTGCGCGGGGAAACACCGGGGAGCTGTTTTTT.

This clonotype was seen a few times. V usage is TRBV7-3 and J usage is TRBJ2-1; D unclear. Germline-derived CDR1 and CDR2 are SGHTA and FQGTGA. This CDR3 contains 16 residues. Trimming removed 5 bases at V and 0 bases at J, with 14 bases between. CDR3 region: CASSPGTPSSYNEQFF. The CDR3 coding sequence is TGTGCCAGCAGCCCCGGAACTCCGAGCTCCTACAATGAGCAGTTCTTC.

This clonotype was counted a few times. The CDR3 spells CASVKGANTGELFF. Here the CDR3 DNA reads TGTGCCAGCGTAAAGGGGGCGAACACCGGGGAGCTGTTTTTT. This chain uses TRBV6-1 with TRBJ2-2, with D possibly being TRBD1 (6 bases). The CDR3 consists of 14 residues. Per germline, CDR1 MNHNS and CDR2 SASEGT. The V end lost 8 bases, the J end lost 0 bases, and 10 bases lay between the germline ends.